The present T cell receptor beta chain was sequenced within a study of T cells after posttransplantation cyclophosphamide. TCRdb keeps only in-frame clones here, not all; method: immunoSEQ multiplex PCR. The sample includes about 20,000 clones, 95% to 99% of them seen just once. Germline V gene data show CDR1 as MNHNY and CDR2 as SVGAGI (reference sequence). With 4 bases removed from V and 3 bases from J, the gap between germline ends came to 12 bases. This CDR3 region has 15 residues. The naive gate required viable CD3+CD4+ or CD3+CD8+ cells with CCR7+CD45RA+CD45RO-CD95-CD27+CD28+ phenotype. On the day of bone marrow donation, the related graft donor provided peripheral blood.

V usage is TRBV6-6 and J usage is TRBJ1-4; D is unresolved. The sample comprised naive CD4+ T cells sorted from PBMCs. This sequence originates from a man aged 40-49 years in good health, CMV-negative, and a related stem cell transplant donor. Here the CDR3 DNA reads TGTGCCAGCAGTTCCTTTGGGAGACCTAATGAAAAACTGTTTTTT. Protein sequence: CASSSFGRPNEKLFF.